Listed here are 26 T cell receptor beta chains from one sample, sequenced in a study of tumor-infiltrating lymphocytes in primary liver carcinoma (dated by TCRdb to 2015 to 2018). Sequencing used an Illumina HiSeq 2500. Starting from roughly 540 ng total RNA, TCRbeta-specific cDNA was produced by reverse transcription with a constant-region primer and ProtoScript II reverse transcriptase. Construction of the TCRbeta libraries relied on three nested rounds of multiplex PCR, following a slightly modified ARM-PCR procedure. The first two PCR rounds used multiplex TRBV1-TRBV30 forward primers with a Cbeta reverse primer, each for 10 cycles. TCRdb reworked the public reads: Q25 trimming with fastp, MiXCR clone assembly, productive beta chains retained. Here each entry gathers all rows of one CDR3 protein and keeps the most common genes and DNA. The sample has a few hundred thousand distinct CDR3 sequences on record, around three fifths of them singletons. The ten largest clones take up over 15% of the sample.

Blood RNA was extracted from unsorted whole blood using TRIzol reagent, and germline DNA was obtained with the DNeasy Blood & Tissue kit. Sequenced sample: peripheral blood. These receptors were collected from a woman aged 25 to 45 with primary liver carcinoma and hepatitis B virus infection.

Note on this clonotype: The junction differs from germline at one of its ends, possibly a read error. This chain joins TRBV7-9 and TRBJ1-1, with D tentatively TRBD1 (5 bases). The CDR3 has 13 residues. Per the germline V gene, CDR1 is SEHNR and CDR2 is FQNEAQ (reference sequence). The CDR3 coding sequence is TGTGCCGGCAGCTCCGCAGGGAGGACTGAAGCTTTCTTT. Translating it yields CAGSSAGRTEAFF.

This clonotype was observed a handful of times. This chain connects TRBV6-2 or TRBV6-3 to TRBJ2-1, with D perhaps given as TRBD1 or TRBD2 (6 bases each). Germline loops: CDR1 MNHEY, CDR2 SVGEGT. This CDR3 spans 15 amino acids. Trimming shortened V by 6 bases and J by 4 bases, and 16 bases separated the two germline ends. DNA of the CDR3: TGTGCCAGCAGACTTAGGGGGGAGAGATACAATGAGCAGTTCTTC. It yields the protein CASRLRGERYNEQFF.

Remarks on this clonotype: Germline and junction disagree at one end, which may indicate a read error. This chain joins TRBV29-1 and TRBJ2-4; D remains ambiguous. The CDR3 is 13 residues long. CDR1 is SQVTM and CDR2 is ANQGSEA in the germline V gene. The CDR3 is CSVEEPGRNIQYF. CDR3 coding DNA: TGCAGCGTTGAAGAACCCGGTCGTAACATTCAATACTTC.

The J gene is TRBJ2-3, the V gene TRBV12-3 or TRBV12-4, with 7 bases matching TRBD1. Judging by the DNA end, TRBJ1-5 fits better; the J call may be wrong. CDR3 length: 16 residues. CDR3 region: CASSPFRTGGADTQHF. The CDR3 DNA reads TGTGCCAGCAGCCCTTTCCGGACAGGTGGCGCAGATACGCAGCATTTT.

This clonotype was recorded at least ten times. CDR3 DNA sequence: TGTGCCAGCAGTCTGTCCCCTGTGGGCTTCAATGAGCAGTTCTTC. Translating it yields CASSLSPVGFNEQFF. The chain is built from TRBV6-5 and TRBJ2-1; D not certain. CDR1 and CDR2 (germline): MNHEY, SVGAGI. The CDR3 sequence is 15 residues long. V was trimmed by 5 bases and J by 6 bases, leaving 17 bases between them.

Note on this clonotype: This may stem from a read error, because a much larger clone lies one nucleotide away. The V call is TRBV4-2, the J call TRBJ1-2, with D unclear. This CDR3 is 14 amino acids long. Germline assignment: CDR1 LGHNA and CDR2 YNFKEQ. The CDR3 sequence is CATSQGMTGDGYTF. The CDR3 DNA sequence: TGTGCCACCAGCCAAGGAATGACTGGGGATGGCTACACCTTC.

There are many counts of this clonotype. This chain joins TRBV28 and TRBJ2-3; TRBD1 aligns across 9 bases. This CDR3 contains 15 residues. Trimming took 6 bases from V and 4 from J; bases not matched to a gene: 8. In germline, CDR1 is MDHEN, CDR2 SYDVKM. CDR3 protein: CASSSSGQGPDTQYF. The CDR3 nucleotides read TGTGCCAGCAGCTCTTCCGGACAGGGGCCAGATACGCAGTATTTT.

The chain combines TRBV28 with TRBJ2-2; no definite D call. V was pared by 8 bases and J by 3 bases, with 19 bases between. CDR3 size: 16 residues. CDR1 is MDHEN and CDR2 is SYDVKM in the germline V gene. The CDR3 bases are TGTGCCAGCGGTTCAGTGGGTTGGAGTTACACCGGGGAGCTGTTTTTT. Encoded protein: CASGSVGWSYTGELFF.

With respect to this clonotype: A junction end diverges from the germline sequence, so it may reflect a read error. This chain links TRBV11-3 with TRBJ1-1, with 9 bases that match TRBD1. Germline V gives CDR1 SGHNT, CDR2 YENEEA. CDR3 length: 15 amino acids. The CDR3 DNA sequence: TGTCCCAGCAGCCCCGACAGGGGGGTAAGGACTGAAGCTTTCTTC. This codes for CPSSPDRGVRTEAFF.

In regard to this clonotype: At one boundary the junction diverges from the germline segment, which might be a read error. The chain has TRBV30 and TRBJ1-1; tentatively, D is TRBD1 (5 bases). The CDR3 totals 13 residues. Germline CDR1 is GTSNPN and CDR2 is SVGIG (reference sequence). The CDR3 is CAWSVSLDTEAFF. DNA of the CDR3: TGTGCCTGGAGTGTGTCCCTGGACACTGAAGCCTTCTTT.

This clonotype was counted a single time. The rearrangement uses TRBV6-5 and TRBJ2-5; 16 bases fit TRBD2. CDR1 is MNHEY and CDR2 is SVGAGI in the germline V gene. CDR3 length equals 19 residues. Here the CDR3 DNA reads TGTGCAAGTAGTCAGGGGACTAGCGGGAGGGCCACCAGTAAAGAGACCCAGTACTTC. This sequence encodes CASSQGTSGRATSKETQYF.

In the case of this clonotype: A read error is possible here, since a much larger clone lies one base away. This chain uses TRBV29-1 with TRBJ1-1; D is possibly TRBD1 (6 bases). There are 13 residues in the CDR3. Trimming removed 6 bases at V and 0 bases at J, with 11 bases between. Germline loops: CDR1 SQVTM, CDR2 ANQGSEA. Here the CDR3 reads CSVNGGMNTEAFF. The CDR3 DNA reads as TGCAGCGTCAACGGGGGCATGAACACTGAAGCTTTCTTT. Filled out from reference TRBV29-1 and TRBJ1-1, the complete variable domain reads SAVISQKPSRDICQRGTSLTIQCQVDSQVTMMFWYRQQPGQSLTLIATANQGSEATYESGFVIDKFPISRPNLTFSTLTVSNMSPEDSSIYLCSVNGGMNTEAFFGQGTRLTVV.

There are a few counts of this clonotype. The chain combines TRBV14 with TRBJ2-1, with 14 bases fitting TRBD2. The CDR3 loop spans 16 amino acids. Germline CDR1 is SGHDN and CDR2 is FVKESK. Trimming removed 1 base from V and 4 bases from J; junction bases left unmatched: 0. As DNA, the CDR3 is TGTGCCAGCAGCCAAGGGACTAGCGGGAGGTACAATGAGCAGTTCTTC. This sequence encodes CASSQGTSGRYNEQFF.

The DNA of the CDR3 is TGCGCCAGCAGCCAAGGAACGGGACAGGGGATCGAAAAACTGTTTTTT. The encoded protein is CASSQGTGQGIEKLFF. V and J are TRBV4-3 and TRBJ1-4; 10 bases are shared with TRBD1. Germline V gives CDR1 LGHNA, CDR2 YSLEER. The CDR3 spans 16 residues. V lost 1 base and J lost 8; bases outside the gene matches: 7.

This sequence joins TRBV28 and TRBJ2-7, with 7 positions matching TRBD1. Per germline, CDR1 MDHEN and CDR2 SYDVKM. J lost 3 bases, V lost 4 bases, and 3 bases had no gene match. The CDR3 is made up of 13 amino acids. The CDR3 loop reads CASSSGQFYEQYF. CDR3 in DNA: TGTGCCAGCAGTTCGGGACAGTTCTACGAGCAGTACTTC.

Points on this clonotype: Lacking the conserved final phenylalanine or tryptophan, this CDR3 likely reflects a read error. The chain couples TRBV4-1 to TRBJ1-2; D may be TRBD1 (5 bases). From germline, CDR1 is MGHRA and CDR2 YSYEKL. Trimming cost V 0 bases and J 2 bases, with 7 bases left between them. CDR3 size: 14 residues. CDR3 coding DNA: TGCGCCAGCAGCCAAGAAGACAGAAACTATGGCTACACCTCC. Its translation: CASSQEDRNYGYTS.

Concerning this clonotype: Being one base from a much bigger clone, this may be a read error. The chain joins TRBV29-1 to TRBJ2-1, with 8 bases lining up with TRBD2. This CDR3 contains 17 residues. Germline assignment: CDR1 SQVTM and CDR2 ANQGSEA. CDR3 DNA sequence: TGCAGCGTTGGGGCCCAGCTAGCGGGTCACTCCTACAATGAGGAGTTCTTC. This encodes CSVGAQLAGHSYNEEFF.

The gene calls are TRBV20-1 and TRBJ2-7; 8 bases line up with TRBD2. V shed 4 bases, J shed 6 bases, and the junction held 11 bases outside the gene matches. The CDR3 runs 14 residues. The V gene's germline CDR1 is DFQATT and CDR2 SNEGSKA (reference sequence). CDR3 DNA: TGCAGTGCTAAACCGGGACTAGGGGTCCTCGAGCAGTACTTC. The encoded protein is CSAKPGLGVLEQYF.

Of note for this clonotype: A single base separates this from a much larger clone, so it may be a read error. The chain uses TRBV12-3 or TRBV12-4 and TRBJ2-7; D might be TRBD1 (5 bases). V was cut by 10 bases and J by 5 bases, with 12 bases left in between. The CDR3 spans 11 residues. DNA of the CDR3: TGTGCCAACAGCAGCAGGGACGAGCAGTACTTC. Residues: CANSSRDEQYF.

Comment on this clonotype: A much larger clone differs by one base, so this may be a read error. The chain carries TRBV29-1 and TRBJ2-5; 7 nucleotides match TRBD1. The CDR3 is 12 amino acids. Per germline, CDR1 SQVTM and CDR2 ANQGSEA. CDR3 sequence reads: CSGRRGKEIQYF. CDR3 nucleotide sequence: TGCAGCGGCCGCAGGGGGAAAGAGATCCAGTACTTC.

The rearrangement uses TRBV14 and TRBJ2-5; the match to TRBD2 covers 10 bases. The V and J ends lost 2 bases and 2 bases, in that order; junction bases with no gene match: 5. The germline gives CDR1 SGHDN, CDR2 FVKESK. The CDR3 is 16 amino acids. CDR3 coding DNA: TGTGCCAGCAGCCAACCGGGACTAGCGTTACAAGAGACCCAGTACTTC. This sequence encodes CASSQPGLALQETQYF.

In this sample, this clonotype turned up once. V is TRBV11-2 and J is TRBJ2-7; 7 nucleotides line up with TRBD2. V trimming: 3 bases; J trimming: 4 bases; junction bases outside the gene matches: 9. This CDR3 region has 15 residues. CDR1 is SGHAT, CDR2 FQNNGV, per germline. This chain's CDR3 is CASSFGLTGGYEQYF. The CDR3 nucleotides read TGTGCCAGCAGCTTCGGCCTGACGGGGGGTTACGAGCAGTACTTC.

This clonotype was observed at least ten times. The genes are TRBV4-1 and TRBJ2-7, with unresolved D. This CDR3 has 13 amino acids. Germline V gene lookup returns CDR1 MGHRA and CDR2 YSYEKL. Trimming stripped 1 base from V and 3 bases from J, with 7 bases between. Written as DNA, the CDR3 is TGCGCCAGCAGCCAAGTGGTAGACTACGAGCAGTACTTC. It translates to CASSQVVDYEQYF.

A remark on this clonotype: One base away lies a much larger clone, so this may be a sequencing read error. The chain recombines TRBV12-3 or TRBV12-4 with TRBJ2-2; 7 positions agree with TRBD1. The CDR3 totals 15 residues. CDR3 bases: TGTGCCAGCAGTCCCTTACAGGGGAACACCGGGAAGCTGTTTTTT. This sequence encodes CASSPLQGNTGKLFF.

The table lists this clonotype with a few counts. This rearrangement joins TRBV5-4 to TRBJ1-1; 7 bases map to TRBD1. Germline CDR1 SGHNT, CDR2 YYREEE (reference sequence). The CDR3 spans 15 residues. The junction had 12 bases not matched to a gene; V was cut back by 5 bases and J by 5 bases. The CDR3 DNA reads as TGTGCCAGCAGACCCAGAACAGGGGTGGAGACTGAAGCTTTCTTT. As protein: CASRPRTGVETEAFF.

This clonotype was counted a few times. V usage is TRBV18 and J usage is TRBJ2-7; the match to TRBD2 covers 8 bases. V lost 3 bases to trimming and J lost 5 bases; unmatched junction nucleotides: 9. Germline assignment: CDR1 KGHSH and CDR2 LQKENI. This CDR3 is built from 15 residues. The CDR3 DNA follows: TGTGCCAGCTCACCCGGGAGTAGCGGGACCCACGAGCAGTACTTC. This encodes CASSPGSSGTHEQYF.